This entry features one T cell receptor beta chain sequence. Under the authors' procedure: Estimation of nucleated cell counts was performed using reference gene primer amplification. Here immunoSEQ multiplex PCR was the method, and the copy in TCRdb shows in-frame clones only, minus some. That table supplies the V and J calls and clone size; D and trimming were determined from the DNA. The table shows around 120,000 clones, with approximately 87% occurring only once. The record originates from a study of blood T cell repertoires in COVID-19. Study-wide background: There were acute and convalescent COVID-19 samples, and they came from the United States, Italy and Spain. The analysed material was cDNA or gDNA that came from T cells, B-cell-depleted T cells, or PBMCs.

This CDR3 has 15 residues. Germline V gives CDR1 SQVTM, CDR2 ANQGSEA. Deletions cut 6 bases from V and 5 bases from J, with 22 bases between. Sequenced material: peripheral blood. The clonotype was recovered from a woman in her 70s with acute or convalescent COVID-19. The J gene is TRBJ1-2, the V gene TRBV29-1, with a tentative D call TRBD1 (6 bases). CDR3 DNA: TGCAGCGTCTCATTCGGCCAGGGGTTCGATTATGGCTACACCTTC. Amino acids: CSVSFGQGFDYGYTF. Combining the CDR3 with reference TRBV29-1 and TRBJ1-2 gives the whole variable domain SAVISQKPSRDICQRGTSLTIQCQVDSQVTMMFWYRQQPGQSLTLIATANQGSEATYESGFVIDKFPISRPNLTFSTLTVSNMSPEDSSIYLCSVSFGQGFDYGYTFGSGTRLTVV.